This T cell receptor (beta chain) was identified during a study of T cell repertoires in cytomegalovirus infection (dated by TCRdb to about 2019). Background for the entire study: Donor HLA type was relevant to the analysis, because carriage of CMV infection together with the matching HLA type was indicated by public TCR beta signatures. General findings and caveats noted by the study authors: Cumulative frequency of public TCR beta family members discriminated carriers of CMV infection plus the relevant HLA type in this cohort and an independent approximately 340-donor cohort. In the ex vivo response, HLA-C-restricted CMV-specific TCR beta clonotypes were dominant, and in two of eight donors the single most frequent clonotype came from this HLA-C-restricted group.

This clonotype was detected many times. Its recognized antigen is unknown. It has no much larger one-base neighbor in the sample; base qualities were not kept. Instrument on record: Illumina HiSeq 1500. TCRdb reworked the public reads: Q25 trimming with fastp, MiXCR clone assembly, productive beta chains retained. Each record represents a unique CDR3 protein, reported with the most common genes and DNA among its rows. The sample data list roughly 280,000 distinct CDR3 sequences, and over 8% of these were observed just once. About 14% of the sample comes from the top ten. From the germline V gene, CDR1 is LGHNA and CDR2 is YSLEER. The CDR3 sequence holds 19 residues, the cysteine and phenylalanine included. Of the read, only the CDR3 DNA is kept; its 57 bases are in frame from base 1. Clipping removes 6 bases from V and 5 bases from J, with 15 as the unmatched junction base count.

This clonotype was sampled from a human donor in good health (CMV status not recorded). Some clones in this sample may be carry-over from other donors' samples. The chain links TRBV4-3 with TRBJ2-3; the central 15 bases match TRBD2. Sequencing was performed on PBMCs. The CDR3 amino acid sequence is: CASSPEIPGLAGGIDTQYF. DNA sequence: TGCGCCAGCAGTCCAGAGATCCCGGGACTAGCGGGAGGCATAGATACGCAGTATTTT.